What follows is one TCR beta chain and its context. In germline, CDR1 is SQVTM, CDR2 ANQGSEA. The CDR3 length is 12 residues. Trimming pared 7 bases from V and 0 bases from J, leaving 9 bases between. The table came from immunoSEQ multiplex PCR; TCRdb's copy has only in-frame clones and leaves some out. The data hold 110,000 or so clones, with 81% observed a single time. This sample is drawn from a study of blood T cell repertoires in COVID-19. Sequencing was carried out using peripheral blood. The chain combines TRBV29-1 with TRBJ1-2; weak D call: TRBD1 (6 bases). This receptor was obtained from an elderly man with acute or convalescent COVID-19. The CDR3 is CSAGTPNYGYTF. The CDR3 coding sequence is TGCAGCGCCGGGACACCTAACTATGGCTACACCTTC.